These 14 T cell receptor beta chains came from one sample sequenced in a study of blood T cells in healthy people across ages. A second PCR of 7 to 11 cycles used a sample-barcoded 5' primer and a J-beta primer mix. TCRdb called the 5' RACE reads again in MiXCR, with one record for every CDR3 protein. The repertoire holds roughly 570,000 distinct CDR3 sequences, with 25% to 30% as singletons. The source material was blood. Receptors originate from a woman between 65 and 79 years old in good health.

The gene calls are TRBV4-2 and TRBJ1-2, with TRBD1 matching 8 bases. Germline V CDR1 and CDR2: LGHNA, YNFKEQ. The CDR3 extends over 14 amino acids. V lost 3 bases to trimming and J lost 5 bases; unmatched junction nucleotides: 5. The CDR3 region has the DNA TGTGCCAGCAGCCAGAATGACAGGGGTTATGGCTACACCTTC. Encoded protein: CASSQNDRGYGYTF.

V is TRBV7-2 and J is TRBJ2-3; D is possibly TRBD2 (5 bases). The CDR3 has 16 amino acids. V was pared by 7 bases and J by 7 bases, with 24 bases between. Germline CDR1 and CDR2: SGHTA and FQGNSA. The CDR3 nucleotides are TGTGCCAGCATCATCTCCCCTAGCCGTCTTCCATATACGCAGTATTTT. Translation: CASIISPSRLPYTQYF. The full variable domain, in which reference TRBV7-2 and TRBJ2-3 provide the parts outside the CDR3, is GAGVSQSPSNKVTEKGKDVELRCDPISGHTALYWYRQSLGQGLEFLIYFQGNSAPDKSGLPSDRFSAERTGGSVSTLTIQRTQQEDSAVYLCASIISPSRLPYTQYFGPGTRLTVL.

The V call is TRBV6-2 or TRBV6-3, the J call TRBJ2-7; D is possibly TRBD2 (7 bases). The CDR3 has 15 residues. V shed 6 bases and J shed 3 bases, with 18 bases lying between them. Germline CDR1 is MNHEY and CDR2 is SVGEGT. Here the CDR3 DNA reads TGTGCCAGCAGAGGGGGGGCTTGGAAGCGCTACGAGCAGTACTTC. This encodes CASRGGAWKRYEQYF.

This clonotype has more than one count but fewer than ten. This sequence joins TRBV20-1 and TRBJ1-1; D uncertain. Trimming took 5 bases from V and 3 from J, leaving 7 bases between them. There are 11 residues in the CDR3. Germline V CDR1 and CDR2: DFQATT, SNEGSKA (reference sequence). This CDR3 reads CSARGYTEAFF. For the CDR3, the DNA is TGCAGTGCTCGAGGGTACACTGAAGCTTTCTTT.

The chain carries TRBV20-1 and TRBJ1-1; TRBD1 agrees at 8 bases. This CDR3 contains 13 residues. V dropped 5 bases and J dropped 1; count of bases not matched to a gene: 3. The V gene's germline CDR1 is DFQATT and CDR2 SNEGSKA (reference sequence). CDR3 nucleotide sequence: TGCAGTGCTGTGGACAGGGAGAACACTGAAGCTTTCTTT. This gives the protein CSAVDRENTEAFF.

This clonotype was observed a few times. The chain has TRBV20-1 and TRBJ1-1, with D unclear. Per the germline V gene, CDR1 is DFQATT and CDR2 is SNEGSKA (reference sequence). V lost 5 bases to trimming and J lost 3 bases, with 13 bases between them. CDR3 length: 13 residues. The CDR3: CSAPGTTHTEAFF. The CDR3 DNA sequence: TGCAGTGCTCCGGGCACCACACACACTGAAGCTTTCTTT.

The rearrangement uses TRBV6-1 and TRBJ2-3; weak D call: TRBD2 (6 bases). This CDR3 has 16 residues. Germline CDR1 and CDR2: MNHNS and SASEGT. Trimming removed 6 bases at V and 2 bases at J, with 18 bases between. CDR3 amino acids: CASSTRRRGITDTQYF. The CDR3 DNA reads as TGTGCCAGCAGCACCCGAAGGCGGGGAATCACAGATACGCAGTATTTT.

The chain combines TRBV5-1 with TRBJ2-5; 14 nucleotides line up with TRBD2. The end of the DNA aligns better with TRBJ2-1, so the J call may be wrong. The CDR3 sequence is 16 residues long. CDR1 and CDR2 from the germline V gene are SGHRS and YFSETQ. CDR3 protein: CASSWGLAGVYNEQFF. As DNA, the CDR3 is TGCGCCAGCAGCTGGGGACTAGCGGGGGTGTACAATGAGCAGTTCTTC.

This clonotype has a handful of counts. V is TRBV9 and J is TRBJ2-1, with TRBD1 matching 9 bases. The end of the DNA fits TRBJ2-7 better, so the J call may be wrong. Germline V lookup: CDR1 SGDLS, CDR2 YYNGEE. There are 14 residues in the CDR3. CDR3 residues: CASSEGQGLQEQYF. The CDR3 DNA sequence: TGTGCCAGCAGCGAGGGACAGGGTCTACAGGAGCAGTACTTC.

This clonotype appeared a few times. The CDR3 bases are TGCGCCAGCAGCCCCAGGACAGCGGAGGAGACCCAGTACTTC. Translating gives CASSPRTAEETQYF. The chain links TRBV5-1 to TRBJ2-5, with a possible D match to TRBD1 (6 bases). Germline V gene lookup returns CDR1 SGHRS and CDR2 YFSETQ. This CDR3 is built from 14 residues. V was cut by 4 bases and J by 5 bases, with 15 bases left in between.

The gene calls are TRBV2 and TRBJ1-2, with 8 bases that match TRBD1. V lost 7 bases, J lost 8 bases, and 6 bases stayed unmatched. The CDR3 totals 12 residues. Per germline, CDR1 SNHLY and CDR2 FYNNEI. CDR3 coding DNA: TGTGCCAGCACTTTCTCAGGGGGCGGCTACACCTTC. The encoded protein is CASTFSGGGYTF.

This clonotype was found a few times. It is likely a read error, because the conserved phenylalanine at the end of the CDR3 is missing. The DNA is omitted, as the CDR3 cannot be located on it reliably, and the CDR3 follows TCRdb's listing. V and J are TRBV15 and TRBJ1-1; TRBD1 is the table's D call and was not checked against the DNA. Germline V gene lookup returns CDR1 LNHNV and CDR2 YYDKDF (reference sequence). The CDR3 has 12 amino acids, counting both end residues. CDR3 in amino acids: CATSRDTGILGV.

This clonotype came up a few times. CDR3 DNA sequence: TGTGCCAGTAGTCTTCCACCCGGTCCGCAGTATTTT. Translation: CASSLPPGPQYF. The chain links TRBV19 to TRBJ2-3, with D unresolved. The CDR3 has 12 amino acids. V was shortened by 5 bases and J by 10 bases, with 13 bases between the two germline ends. Germline CDR1 LNHDA, CDR2 SQIVND (reference sequence).

This clonotype was seen only a few times. This chain joins TRBV7-2 and TRBJ2-5; 8 bases map to TRBD2. The CDR3 consists of 14 residues. J lost 4 bases, V lost 5 bases, and 6 bases had no gene match. Germline-derived CDR1 and CDR2 are SGHTA and FQGNSA. In DNA form, the CDR3 reads TGTGCCAGCAGCCTGGGGACTAGAAGAGAGACCCAGTACTTC. Amino acid sequence: CASSLGTRRETQYF.